This T cell receptor beta chain was captured by sequencing in a study of cytomegalovirus exposure and HLA in healthy donors. Study-wide results and caveats: TCR beta V- and J-gene trimming, according to a later analysis, was linked to a missense DCLRE1C variant. Rates of TCR association differed by HLA locus in a later analysis, with DRB1 highest and HLA-C lowest.

For this clone: Antigen unknown.

PCR amplification relied on 60 Vbeta primers (plus 13 Jbeta primers). Some clones are missing from TCRdb's copy, which holds only in-frame ones; the method was immunoSEQ multiplex PCR. The table lists fewer than 110,000 clones, under 80% of them singletons. Germline V CDR1 and CDR2: LNHDA, SQIVND (reference sequence). This CDR3 is 16 amino acids long. Trimming stripped 10 bases from V and 5 bases from J, with 24 bases between. The source material was PBMCs. This clonotype originated in a woman aged 18 to 35 in good health and CMV-seropositive. The V call is TRBV19, the J call TRBJ1-5; D is possibly TRBD1 (6 bases). In nucleotides, the CDR3 is TGTGCCACCAAGGAAAGGGTCAGGGGATTAGATCAGCCCCAGCATTTT. This sequence encodes CATKERVRGLDQPQHF.